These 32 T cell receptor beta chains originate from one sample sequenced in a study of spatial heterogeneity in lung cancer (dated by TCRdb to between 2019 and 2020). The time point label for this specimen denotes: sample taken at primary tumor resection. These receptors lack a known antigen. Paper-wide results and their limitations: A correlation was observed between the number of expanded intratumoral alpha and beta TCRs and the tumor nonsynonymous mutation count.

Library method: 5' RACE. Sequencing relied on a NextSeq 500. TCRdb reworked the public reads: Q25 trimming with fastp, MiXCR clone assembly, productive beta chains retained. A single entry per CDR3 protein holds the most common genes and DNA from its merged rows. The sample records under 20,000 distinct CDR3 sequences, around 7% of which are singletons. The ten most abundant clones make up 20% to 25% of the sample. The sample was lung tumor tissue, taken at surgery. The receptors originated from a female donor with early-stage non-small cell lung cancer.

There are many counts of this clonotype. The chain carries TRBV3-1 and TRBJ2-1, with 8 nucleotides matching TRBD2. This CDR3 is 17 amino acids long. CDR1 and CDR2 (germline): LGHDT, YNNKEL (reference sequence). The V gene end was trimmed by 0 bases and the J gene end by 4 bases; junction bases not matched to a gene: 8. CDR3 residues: CASSQDAPTSGYNEQFF. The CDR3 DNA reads TGTGCCAGCAGCCAAGATGCCCCCACTAGCGGTTACAATGAGCAGTTCTTC.

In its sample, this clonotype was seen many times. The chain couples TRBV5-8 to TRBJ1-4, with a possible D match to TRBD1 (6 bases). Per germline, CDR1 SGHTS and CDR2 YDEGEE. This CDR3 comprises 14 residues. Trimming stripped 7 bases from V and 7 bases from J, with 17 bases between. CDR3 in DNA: TGTGCCAGCTGGGTCCCGGGGGGCAGTGAAAAACTGTTTTTT. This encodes CASWVPGGSEKLFF.

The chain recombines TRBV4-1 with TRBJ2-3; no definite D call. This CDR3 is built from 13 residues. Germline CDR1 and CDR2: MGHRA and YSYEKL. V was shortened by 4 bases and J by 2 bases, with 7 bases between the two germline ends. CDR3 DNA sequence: TGCGCCAGCAGCCTCCGGCCCACAGATACGCAGTATTTT. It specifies CASSLRPTDTQYF.

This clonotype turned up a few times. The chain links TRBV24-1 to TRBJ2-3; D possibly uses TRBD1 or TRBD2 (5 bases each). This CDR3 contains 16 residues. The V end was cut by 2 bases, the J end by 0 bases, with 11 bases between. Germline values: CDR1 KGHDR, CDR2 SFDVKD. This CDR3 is CATSDSWGFSTDTQYF. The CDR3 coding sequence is TGTGCCACCAGTGATTCTTGGGGGTTTAGCACAGATACGCAGTATTTT.

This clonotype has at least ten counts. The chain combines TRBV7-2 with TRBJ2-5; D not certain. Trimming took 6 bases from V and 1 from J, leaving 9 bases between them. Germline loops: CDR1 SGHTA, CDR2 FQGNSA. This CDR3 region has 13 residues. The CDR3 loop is CASSSRVQETQYF. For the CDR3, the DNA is TGTGCCAGCAGTTCAAGGGTCCAAGAGACCCAGTACTTC.

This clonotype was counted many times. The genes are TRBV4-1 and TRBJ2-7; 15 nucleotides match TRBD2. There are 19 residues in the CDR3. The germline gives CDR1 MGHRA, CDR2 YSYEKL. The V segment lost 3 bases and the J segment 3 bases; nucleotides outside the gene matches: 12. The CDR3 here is CASSHPGLAGGIDFYEQYF. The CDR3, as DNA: TGCGCCAGCAGCCACCCGGGACTAGCGGGGGGAATCGACTTCTACGAGCAGTACTTC.

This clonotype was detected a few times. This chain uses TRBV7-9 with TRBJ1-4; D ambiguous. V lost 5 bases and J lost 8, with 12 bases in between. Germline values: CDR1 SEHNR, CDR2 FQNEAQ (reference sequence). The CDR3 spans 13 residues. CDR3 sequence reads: CASSPQDPEKLFF. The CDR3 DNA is TGTGCCAGCAGCCCCCAAGACCCCGAAAAACTGTTTTTT.

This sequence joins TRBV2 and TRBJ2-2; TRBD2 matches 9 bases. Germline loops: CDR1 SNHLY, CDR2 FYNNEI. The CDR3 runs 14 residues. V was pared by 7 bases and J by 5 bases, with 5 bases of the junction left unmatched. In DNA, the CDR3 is TGTGCCAGCACCACTAGCGGGTTTACCGGGGAGCTGTTTTTT. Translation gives CASTTSGFTGELFF.

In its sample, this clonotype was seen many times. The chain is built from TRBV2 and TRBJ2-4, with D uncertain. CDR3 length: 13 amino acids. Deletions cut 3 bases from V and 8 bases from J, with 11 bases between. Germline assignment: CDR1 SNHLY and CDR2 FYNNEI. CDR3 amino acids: CASSDEPHDIQYF. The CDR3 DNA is TGTGCCAGCAGTGACGAGCCCCATGACATTCAGTACTTC.

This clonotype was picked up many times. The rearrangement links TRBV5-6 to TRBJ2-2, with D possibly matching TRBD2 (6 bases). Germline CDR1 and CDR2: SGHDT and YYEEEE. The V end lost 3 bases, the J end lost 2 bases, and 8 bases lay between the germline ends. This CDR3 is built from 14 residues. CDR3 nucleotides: TGTGCCAGCAGCTCGGGGACTAACACCGGGGAGCTGTTTTTT. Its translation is CASSSGTNTGELFF.

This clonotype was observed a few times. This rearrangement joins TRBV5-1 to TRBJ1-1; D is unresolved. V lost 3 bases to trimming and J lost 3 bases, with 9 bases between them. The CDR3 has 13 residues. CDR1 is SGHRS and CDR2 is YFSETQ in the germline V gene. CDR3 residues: CASSSTSDTEAFF. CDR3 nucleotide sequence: TGCGCCAGCAGCTCCACCTCCGACACTGAAGCTTTCTTT.

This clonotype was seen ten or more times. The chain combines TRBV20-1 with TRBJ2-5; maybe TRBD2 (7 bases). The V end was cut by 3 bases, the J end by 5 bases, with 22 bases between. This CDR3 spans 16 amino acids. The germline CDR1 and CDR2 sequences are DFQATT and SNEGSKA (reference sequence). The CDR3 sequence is CSASGSPGGRGETQYF. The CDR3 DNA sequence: TGCAGTGCTAGCGGGAGCCCCGGGGGGCGCGGGGAGACCCAGTACTTC.

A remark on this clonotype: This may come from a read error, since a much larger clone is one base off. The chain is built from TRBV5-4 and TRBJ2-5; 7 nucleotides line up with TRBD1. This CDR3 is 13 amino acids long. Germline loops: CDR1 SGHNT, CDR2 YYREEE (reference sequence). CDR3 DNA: TGTGCCAGCAGCTCTCAGGGGGAAGAGATCCAGTACTTC. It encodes CASSSQGEEIQYF.

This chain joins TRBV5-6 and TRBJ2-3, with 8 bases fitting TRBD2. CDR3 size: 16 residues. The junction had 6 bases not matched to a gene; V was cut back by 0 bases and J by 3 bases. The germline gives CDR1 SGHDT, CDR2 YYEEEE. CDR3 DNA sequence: TGTGCCAGCAGCTTGGTACAAACTAGCGGAACAGATACGCAGTATTTT. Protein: CASSLVQTSGTDTQYF.

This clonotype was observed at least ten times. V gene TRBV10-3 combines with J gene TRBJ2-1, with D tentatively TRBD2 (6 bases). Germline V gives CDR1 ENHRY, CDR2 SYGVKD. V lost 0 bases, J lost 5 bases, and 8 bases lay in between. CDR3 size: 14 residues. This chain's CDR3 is CAISESGTDNEQFF. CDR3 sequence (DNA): TGTGCCATCAGTGAGTCGGGGACTGACAATGAGCAGTTCTTC.

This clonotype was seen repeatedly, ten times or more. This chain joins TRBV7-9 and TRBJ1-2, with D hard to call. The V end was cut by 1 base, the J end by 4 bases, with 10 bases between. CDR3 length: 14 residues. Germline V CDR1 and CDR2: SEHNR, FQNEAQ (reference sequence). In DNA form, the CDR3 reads TGTGCCAGCAGCTTAGTCAGTGAAAGCTATGGCTACACCTTC. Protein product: CASSLVSESYGYTF.

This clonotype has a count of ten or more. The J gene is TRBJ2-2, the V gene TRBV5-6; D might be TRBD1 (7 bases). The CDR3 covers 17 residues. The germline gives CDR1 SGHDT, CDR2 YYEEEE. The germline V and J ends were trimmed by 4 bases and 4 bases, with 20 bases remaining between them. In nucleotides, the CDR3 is TGTGCCAGCAGCCCTCCGGCGGGGACAGCCGTCACCGGGGAGCTGTTTTTT. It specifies CASSPPAGTAVTGELFF.

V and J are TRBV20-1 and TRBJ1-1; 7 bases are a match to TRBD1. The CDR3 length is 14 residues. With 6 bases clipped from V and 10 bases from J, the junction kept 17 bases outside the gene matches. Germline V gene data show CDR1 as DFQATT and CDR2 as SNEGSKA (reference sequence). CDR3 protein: CSALSDRLLRVAFF. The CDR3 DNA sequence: TGCAGTGCGCTCTCGGACAGGTTACTAAGGGTAGCTTTCTTT.

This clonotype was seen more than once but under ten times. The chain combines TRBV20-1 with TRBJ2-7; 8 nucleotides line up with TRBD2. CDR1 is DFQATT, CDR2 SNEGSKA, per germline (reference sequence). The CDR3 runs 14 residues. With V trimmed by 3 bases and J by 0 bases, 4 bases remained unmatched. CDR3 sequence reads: CSASWRGASYEQYF. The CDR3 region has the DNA TGCAGTGCTAGTTGGCGGGGGGCCTCCTACGAGCAGTACTTC.

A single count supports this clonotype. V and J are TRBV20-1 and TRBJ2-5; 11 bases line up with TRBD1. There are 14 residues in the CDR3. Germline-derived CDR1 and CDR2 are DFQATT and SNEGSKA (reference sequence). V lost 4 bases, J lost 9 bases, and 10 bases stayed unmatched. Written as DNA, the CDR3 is TGCAGTGCTAAGGACAGGGGGCGCTGGGGGGCCCAGTACTTC. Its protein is CSAKDRGRWGAQYF.

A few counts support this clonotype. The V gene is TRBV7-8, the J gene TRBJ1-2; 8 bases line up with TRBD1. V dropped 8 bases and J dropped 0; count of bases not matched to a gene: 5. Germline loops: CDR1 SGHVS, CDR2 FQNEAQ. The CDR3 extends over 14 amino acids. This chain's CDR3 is CASYQGAANYGYTF. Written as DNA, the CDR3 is TGTGCCAGCTATCAGGGGGCGGCTAACTATGGCTACACCTTC.

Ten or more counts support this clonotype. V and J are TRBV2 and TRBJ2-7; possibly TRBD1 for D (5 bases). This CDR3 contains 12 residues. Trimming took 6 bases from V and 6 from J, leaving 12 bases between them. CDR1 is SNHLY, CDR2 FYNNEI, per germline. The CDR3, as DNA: TGTGCCAGCAGCCTAGACAGACCCGAGCAGTACTTC. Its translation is CASSLDRPEQYF.

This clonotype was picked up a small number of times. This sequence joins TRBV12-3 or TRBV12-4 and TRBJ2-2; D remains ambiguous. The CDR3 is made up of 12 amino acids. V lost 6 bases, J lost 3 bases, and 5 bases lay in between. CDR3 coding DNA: TGTGCCAGCAGATTTTACACCGGGGAGCTGTTTTTT. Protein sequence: CASRFYTGELFF.

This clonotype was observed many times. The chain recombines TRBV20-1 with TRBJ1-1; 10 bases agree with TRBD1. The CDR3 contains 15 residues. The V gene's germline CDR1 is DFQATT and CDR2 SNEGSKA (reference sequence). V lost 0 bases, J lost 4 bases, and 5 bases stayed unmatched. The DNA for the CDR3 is TGCAGTGCTAGAGACCCACGACAGGGGGCCACTGAAGCTTTCTTT. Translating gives CSARDPRQGATEAFF.

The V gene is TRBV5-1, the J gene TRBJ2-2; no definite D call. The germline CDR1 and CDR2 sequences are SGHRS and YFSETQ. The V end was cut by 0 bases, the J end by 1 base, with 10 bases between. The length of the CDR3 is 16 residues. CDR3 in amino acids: CASSLVVAGNTGELFF. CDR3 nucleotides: TGCGCCAGCAGCTTGGTGGTGGCTGGGAACACCGGGGAGCTGTTTTTT.

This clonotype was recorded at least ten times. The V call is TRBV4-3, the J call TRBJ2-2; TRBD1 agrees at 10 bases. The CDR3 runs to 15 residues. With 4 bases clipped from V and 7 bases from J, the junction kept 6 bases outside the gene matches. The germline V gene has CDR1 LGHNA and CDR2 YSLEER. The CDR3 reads CASSRRQGALGELFF. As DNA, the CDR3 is TGCGCCAGCAGCCGGCGACAGGGGGCTCTCGGGGAGCTGTTTTTT.

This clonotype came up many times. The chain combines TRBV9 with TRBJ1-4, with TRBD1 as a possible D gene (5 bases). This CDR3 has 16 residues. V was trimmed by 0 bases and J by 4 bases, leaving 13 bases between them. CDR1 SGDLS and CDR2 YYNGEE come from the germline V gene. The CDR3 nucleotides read TGTGCCAGCAGCGTAGCCGGACAATCAGATAATGAAAAACTGTTTTTT. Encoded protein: CASSVAGQSDNEKLFF.

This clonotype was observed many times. CDR3 sequence: CASSRGGPNEKLFF. CDR3 bases: TGTGCCAGCAGTCGAGGGGGGCCTAATGAAAAACTGTTTTTT. The chain has TRBV12-3 or TRBV12-4 and TRBJ1-4, with D tentatively TRBD1 (6 bases). The CDR3 spans 14 residues. V was cut by 5 bases and J by 3 bases, with 10 bases left in between.

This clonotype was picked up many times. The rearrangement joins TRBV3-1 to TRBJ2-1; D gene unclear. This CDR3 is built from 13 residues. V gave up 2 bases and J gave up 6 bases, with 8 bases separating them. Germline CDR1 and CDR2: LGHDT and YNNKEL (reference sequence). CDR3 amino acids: CASSQRSGNEQFF. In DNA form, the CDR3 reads TGTGCCAGCAGCCAACGATCCGGCAATGAGCAGTTCTTC.

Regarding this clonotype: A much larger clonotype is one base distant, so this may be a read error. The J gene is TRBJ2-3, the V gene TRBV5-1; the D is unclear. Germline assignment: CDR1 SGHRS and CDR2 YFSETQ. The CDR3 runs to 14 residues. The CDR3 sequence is CASSLRPDTDTQNF. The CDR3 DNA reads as TGCGCCAGCAGCTTACGCCCAGACACAGATACGCAGAATTTT.

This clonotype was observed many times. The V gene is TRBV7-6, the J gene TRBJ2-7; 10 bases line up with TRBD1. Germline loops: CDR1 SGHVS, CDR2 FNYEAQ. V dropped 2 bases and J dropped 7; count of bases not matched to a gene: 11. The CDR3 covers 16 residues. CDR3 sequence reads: CASSLLGGTGAEEQYF. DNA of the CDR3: TGTGCCAGCAGCTTACTGGGGGGGACAGGGGCCGAAGAGCAGTACTTC.

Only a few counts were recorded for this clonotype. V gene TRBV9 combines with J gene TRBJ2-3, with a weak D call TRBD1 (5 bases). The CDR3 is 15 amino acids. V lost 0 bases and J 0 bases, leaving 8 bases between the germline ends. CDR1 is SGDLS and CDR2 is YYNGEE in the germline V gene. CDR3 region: CASSVGTTSTDTQYF. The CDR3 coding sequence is TGTGCCAGCAGCGTAGGGACAACTAGCACAGATACGCAGTATTTT.